These 4 T cell receptor beta chains came from one sample sequenced in a study of shared clonotypes between healthy human individuals. Assay used: immunoSEQ multiplex PCR; TCRdb lists only in-frame clones, some missing. Here the sample spans 560,000 or so clones, 90% to 97% being singletons. Naivety among CD8 cells was defined by CD45RO negativity and positive CCR7 selection, thereby excluding terminally differentiated effector memory CD45RA+ cells. Sequencing input: naive CD8+ T cells sorted from blood. The receptors were gathered from a woman in her thirties in good health.

The chain couples TRBV2 to TRBJ1-2; D call uncertain. Germline CDR1 is SNHLY and CDR2 is FYNNEI. The CDR3 is made up of 18 amino acids. V was cut by 0 bases and J by 8 bases, with 25 bases left in between. CDR3 sequence: CASSEALRLVLGVYGYTF. CDR3 in DNA: TGTGCCAGCAGTGAAGCGCTTCGATTGGTCCTTGGTGTTTACGGCTACACCTTC.

This chain joins TRBV5-4 and TRBJ1-1; D is possibly TRBD1 (5 bases). Germline lookup yields CDR1 SGHNT and CDR2 YYREEE (reference sequence). The CDR3 length is 15 residues. Trimming stripped 3 bases from V and 5 bases from J, with 17 bases between. CDR3 nucleotide sequence: TGTGCCAGCAGCTCCCTCGATCAGGGATTGACTGAAGCTTTCTTT. Residues: CASSSLDQGLTEAFF.

The chain employs TRBV5-1 and TRBJ2-2, with D uncertain. With 1 base removed from V and 5 bases from J, the gap between germline ends came to 6 bases. The germline V gene has CDR1 SGHRS and CDR2 YFSETQ. CDR3 length: 13 amino acids. In DNA, the CDR3 is TGCGCCAGCAGCTTGCTTGCGACCGGGGAGCTGTTTTTT. Protein sequence: CASSLLATGELFF.

The gene calls are TRBV4-1 and TRBJ2-1; D gene uncertain. V lost 0 bases and J 7 bases, leaving 10 bases between the germline ends. Per germline, CDR1 MGHRA and CDR2 YSYEKL. The CDR3 loop spans 14 amino acids. In DNA, the CDR3 is TGCGCCAGCAGCCAAGAATATACCTTGAATGAGCAGTTCTTC. This translates into CASSQEYTLNEQFF.